The clone carrying this T cell receptor beta chain came up a few times. The CDR3 totals 13 residues. Trimming cost V 1 base and J 3 bases, with 6 bases left between them. The germline CDR1 and CDR2 sequences are LNHNV and YYDKDF (reference sequence). This sample was taken from a study of cytotoxic CD8 clonotypes in ibrutinib-treated CLL. Study as a whole: Mean productive templates were almost 260,000; mean productive rearrangements were roughly 94,000.

Sequencing was performed with immunoSEQ multiplex PCR; in TCRdb, only in-frame clones are kept and a portion is missing. Among about 330,000 clones listed, about 61% were seen once. This chain links TRBV15 with TRBJ2-5, with TRBD1 as a possible D gene (6 bases). The sequenced sample was PBMCs, obtained after 36 months of ibrutinib treatment. The receptor was derived from a human donor with chronic lymphocytic leukemia. CDR3 region: CATSRGTEETQYF. In nucleotides, the CDR3 is TGTGCCACCAGCAGAGGGACAGAAGAGACCCAGTACTTC.